A selection of T cell receptor beta chains follows, all from one sample in a study of CXCR3-negative and CXCR3-positive naive CD8 T cells. Following a re-call of the 5' RACE reads, TCRdb has one entry per CDR3 protein and lacks DNA. This sample lists about 66,000 distinct CDR3 sequences; its ten largest clones have about 4.5%. The specimen was naive CXCR3- CD8+ T cells from blood. The receptors shown here come from a human donor in good health. Some clones in this sample may be carry-over from other donors' samples. Each CDR3 is given with its conserved first and last residue.

v_gene: TRBV29-1; j_gene: TRBJ2-1; CDR3aa: CSGGTTSYNEQFF
v_gene: TRBV29-1; j_gene: TRBJ2-1; CDR3aa: CSVVRVWREEGNEQFF
v_gene: TRBV27; j_gene: TRBJ1-6; CDR3aa: CATSSLGWESPLHF
v_gene: TRBV29-1; j_gene: TRBJ2-3; CDR3aa: CNPPADRTDTQYF
v_gene: TRBV14; j_gene: TRBJ2-1; CDR3aa: CASSQDWSRNNEQFF
v_gene: TRBV7-9; j_gene: TRBJ1-2; CDR3aa: CASSGGQGAGGYTF
v_gene: TRBV7-8; j_gene: TRBJ2-2; CDR3aa: CASSRGLAGYTGELFF
v_gene: TRBV11-2; j_gene: TRBJ2-1; CDR3aa: CASSFSGGLPYNEQFF
v_gene: TRBV7-9; j_gene: TRBJ2-7; CDR3aa: CASSFGDEQYF
v_gene: TRBV7-2; j_gene: TRBJ2-7; CDR3aa: CASSPYPGGLAYEQYF
v_gene: TRBV11-2; j_gene: TRBJ2-2; CDR3aa: CASSLLGGTPNTGELFF
v_gene: TRBV28; j_gene: TRBJ2-1; CDR3aa: CASSYPGVGYNEQFF
v_gene: TRBV20-1; j_gene: TRBJ2-2; CDR3aa: CSARDSGVETGELFF
v_gene: TRBV7-8; j_gene: TRBJ2-1; CDR3aa: CASSFRAGPYNEQFF